The subject of this entry is one TCR beta chain. There is no known antigen for this receptor. No quality values exist for individual bases; no much larger clone is one base distant. The collaborating institutions used their own protocols to collect whole blood in K2EDTA tubes. For TCRbeta analysis, collaborators shipped samples in one of three forms: frozen whole blood, isolated PBMCs, or DNA extracted from either of those sample types. CDR1 and CDR2 are read off the germline V gene as SQVTM and ANQGSEA. There are 12 amino acids in the CDR3, from cysteine to phenylalanine inclusive. CDR3 DNA is the only sequence kept; it has 36 bases, read in frame from the first base. Trimming at the junction amounts to 4 bases on V and 5 bases on J, and the germline ends lie 12 bases apart. This record belongs to a study of blood T cell repertoires in COVID-19 (dated by TCRdb to the early 2020s). Some background on the complete study: Samples covering the acute and convalescent phases of COVID-19 were provided by collaborators in the United States, Italy and Spain. The sample metadata nearly always contained a de-identified subject ID, COVID-19 status, age in years and sex. The dataset comprised deeply sampled blood TCRbeta repertoires from subjects exposed to, actively infected with, or recovered from COVID-19. The repertoires were released in a freely available public database intended as a resource for research on the immune response to SARS-CoV-2. The samples were drawn from the first 160 participants of the ongoing ImmuneRACE study and from 950 to 1,500 subjects provided by 6 global collaborators. Where HLA class I and class II types were available, the types were taken from metadata supplied by the sample provider, not from assay-based typing. The prospective study material was composed of cDNA or gDNA derived from T cells, B-cell-depleted T cells, or PBMCs. General study outcomes and caveats: The quantity of clinical and demographic metadata differed by source and by participant and was supplied without curation.

TCRbeta CDR3 regions were amplified from genomic DNA by means of the immunoSEQ Assay, a bias-controlled multiplex PCR. The original methods were these. The number of nucleated cells in each sample was estimated from the amplification of reference gene primers within the assay. To quantify the absolute abundance of each unique TCRbeta CDR3 rearrangement, sequence reads were collapsed and filtered. For each sample, productive Simpson clonality was calculated as the square root of Simpson's diversity index across productive rearrangements. In TCRdb, the immuneACCESS table is reduced to in-frame sequences with V and J assigned. These tables do not hold every clone; where another copy was compared, an unresolved V gene accounts for under half, and the others remain unexplained. For V, J and clone size, that table is used; D and trimming come from the DNA. The sample yields about 100,000 clones; 85% were counted once. The ten largest clonotypes hold roughly an eighth of the sample.

Sample: peripheral blood. This sequence was found in a man in his fifties with active or convalescent COVID-19. The chain is encoded by TRBV29-1 joined to TRBJ2-7; no D gene call is confident. The CDR3 sequence is CSVVVLGDEQYF. The DNA sequence reads TGCAGCGTTGTTGTTTTGGGCGACGAGCAGTACTTC.